These 32 T cell receptor beta chains came from one sample sequenced in a study of T cell repertoires in cytomegalovirus infection. TCRdb reprocessed the reads via MiXCR and lists one record per CDR3 protein. The sample lists over 200,000 distinct CDR3 sequences; roughly an eighth were seen once. The sequenced sample was PBMCs. The receptors come from a human donor in good health (CMV status not recorded). Some clones in this sample may be carry-over from other donors' samples.

This clonotype came up many times. The chain combines TRBV25-1 with TRBJ1-1; D possibly corresponds to TRBD1 (5 bases). The germline gives CDR1 MGHDK, CDR2 SYGVNS. The CDR3 runs to 13 residues. Trimming left V 6 bases short and J 6 bases short, with 14 bases between. The CDR3 DNA reads TGTGCCAGCAGGGGGGGGGATCTATCTGAAGCTTTCTTT. This translates into CASRGGDLSEAFF.

This clonotype showed up many times. This rearrangement joins TRBV7-9 to TRBJ2-3, with 7 bases aligning to TRBD2. Germline values: CDR1 SEHNR, CDR2 FQNEAQ (reference sequence). V lost 11 bases, J lost 4 bases, and 9 bases stayed unmatched. The CDR3 runs 13 residues. Here the CDR3 DNA reads TGTGCCGAGAATAAGCGGGGTGCAGATACGCAGTATTTT. This encodes CAENKRGADTQYF.

The table lists this clonotype with a few counts. The chain carries TRBV6-9 and TRBJ2-5, with a tentative D call TRBD2 (6 bases). The CDR3 sequence is 18 residues long. V was pared by 2 bases and J by 3 bases, with 22 bases between. Per the germline V gene, CDR1 is MNHGY and CDR2 is SVAAGI. The DNA for the CDR3 is TGTGCCAGCAGTTATCGGGCGGTTCGCGGACTACCAAAAGAGACCCAGTACTTC. This sequence encodes CASSYRAVRGLPKETQYF.

Comment on this clonotype: A read error may produce the germline difference seen at one junction end. The V and J genes are TRBV5-4 and TRBJ2-5, with 7 bases that match TRBD1. Germline V CDR1 and CDR2: SGHNT, YYREEE (reference sequence). The CDR3 length is 13 residues. The CDR3 nucleotides are TGTGCCAGCAGCTTGAAGGGGACAGAGACCGAGTACTTC. Its protein is CASSLKGTETEYF. The full variable domain, with the rest looked up from reference TRBV5-4 and TRBJ2-5, is ETGVTQSPTHLIKTRGQQVTLRCSSQSGHNTVSWYQQALGQGPQFIFQYYREEENGRGNFPPRFSGLQFPNYSSELNVNALELDDSALYLCASSLKGTETEYFGPGTRLLVL.

CDR3 sequence reads: CASSLGTGGPGNTIYF. The CDR3 DNA is TGCGCCAGCAGCTTGGGAACAGGGGGGCCTGGAAACACCATATATTTT. This rearrangement joins TRBV5-1 to TRBJ1-3; 8 bases match TRBD1. The CDR3 loop spans 16 amino acids. The V segment lost 0 bases and the J segment 2 bases; nucleotides outside the gene matches: 4. Germline V gene data show CDR1 as SGHRS and CDR2 as YFSETQ.

The chain joins TRBV6-5 to TRBJ1-3, with D maybe TRBD1 (5 bases). The CDR3 is 16 amino acids. The germline V gene encodes CDR1 MNHEY and CDR2 SVGAGI. The V and J ends lost 3 bases and 2 bases respectively, with 14 bases between them. CDR3 sequence: CASSYNTGKAGNTIYF. The CDR3 DNA reads TGTGCCAGCAGTTATAACACAGGAAAAGCTGGAAACACCATATATTTT.

The chain joins TRBV2 to TRBJ1-1, with D perhaps matching TRBD1 (5 bases). The length of the CDR3 is 14 residues. In germline, CDR1 is SNHLY, CDR2 FYNNEI. V was shortened by 6 bases and J by 0 bases, with 11 bases between the two germline ends. The CDR3 DNA reads as TGTGCCAGCAGGACAGAGGCCATGAACACTGAAGCTTTCTTT. As protein: CASRTEAMNTEAFF.

Turning to this clonotype: This may come from a read error, since a much larger clone is one base off. The DNA of the CDR3 is TGTGCCAGCAGCTTAGTTAACGGCAGGCAAGAGAACCAGTACTTC. Protein sequence: CASSLVNGRQENQYF. The chain uses TRBV7-2 and TRBJ2-5, with D unclear. This CDR3 is 15 amino acids long. Germline assignment: CDR1 SGHTA and CDR2 FQGNSA.

The chain is built from TRBV5-8 and TRBJ2-1, with D possibly matching TRBD2 (6 bases). There are 16 residues in the CDR3. V was pared by 4 bases and J by 4 bases, with 18 bases between. Germline loops: CDR1 SGHTS, CDR2 YDEGEE. CDR3 in amino acids: CASSQPGASVYNEQFF. The CDR3 bases are TGTGCCAGCAGCCAACCCGGGGCTAGCGTTTACAATGAGCAGTTCTTC.

This clonotype was seen more than once but under ten times. The chain is built from TRBV20-1 and TRBJ1-6; no firm D call. Germline CDR1 reads DFQATT; CDR2 reads SNEGSKA (reference sequence). The CDR3 runs 13 residues. The V end lost 4 bases, the J end lost 7 bases, and 11 bases lay between the germline ends. This CDR3 is CSATPDGNSPLHF. CDR3 bases: TGCAGTGCTACCCCAGACGGAAATTCACCCCTCCACTTT.

Many counts were recorded for this clonotype. The chain is built from TRBV7-2 and TRBJ2-5; D could derive from TRBD1 or TRBD2 (5 bases each). CDR1 and CDR2 from the germline V gene are SGHTA and FQGNSA. The CDR3 consists of 15 residues. Trimming took 4 bases from V and 5 from J, leaving 17 bases between them. The CDR3 region is CASSSRGLGVETQYF. The CDR3 region has the DNA TGTGCCAGCAGCTCTCGGGGATTGGGGGTGGAGACCCAGTACTTC. Filled out from reference TRBV7-2 and TRBJ2-5, the complete variable domain reads GAGVSQSPSNKVTEKGKDVELRCDPISGHTALYWYRQSLGQGLEFLIYFQGNSAPDKSGLPSDRFSAERTGGSVSTLTIQRTQQEDSAVYLCASSSRGLGVETQYFGPGTRLLVL.

CDR3 nucleotides: TGTGCCAGCAGCCAGGACAGGAGCCTTGAAGCTTTCTTT. Protein product: CASSQDRSLEAFF. This chain joins TRBV7-9 and TRBJ1-1; 7 bases are a match to TRBD1. The trim removed 5 bases at V and 7 bases at J, leaving 7 bases unmatched. The CDR3 loop spans 13 amino acids. The germline V gene has CDR1 SEHNR and CDR2 FQNEAQ (reference sequence).

This clonotype was observed at least ten times. V is TRBV25-1 and J is TRBJ2-7; D might be TRBD1 or TRBD2, each matching 5 bases. Germline-derived CDR1 and CDR2 are MGHDK and SYGVNS. This CDR3 contains 13 residues. V was shortened by 3 bases and J by 2 bases, with 8 bases between the two germline ends. CDR3 nucleotides: TGTGCCAGCAGTGATTGGGGGACCTACGAGCAGTACTTC. Its protein product is CASSDWGTYEQYF.

This clonotype was detected only a few times. The rearrangement joins TRBV11-3 to TRBJ2-2, with a weak D call TRBD1 (6 bases). Looked up from germline, CDR1 is SGHNT and CDR2 is YENEEA. This CDR3 contains 15 residues. V lost 4 bases and J lost 2, with 11 bases in between. DNA for the CDR3: TGTGCCAGCAGCTCTCGGGACAAAAACACCGGGGAGCTGTTTTTT. Residues: CASSSRDKNTGELFF.

This clonotype was detected ten times or more. The chain joins TRBV5-1 to TRBJ1-3; D uncertain. The CDR3 is 17 residues long. Trimming pared 3 bases from V and 3 bases from J, leaving 19 bases between. Germline CDR1 and CDR2: SGHRS and YFSETQ. The DNA for the CDR3 is TGCGCCAGCAGCTCGGCCAGCCCGACGGATTTTGGAAACACCATATATTTT. Amino acids: CASSSASPTDFGNTIYF.

This clonotype was seen repeatedly, ten times or more. The CDR3 sequence is CASIPGGIGADTQYF. CDR3 DNA sequence: TGTGCCAGCATCCCTGGAGGGATAGGTGCAGATACGCAGTATTTT. The rearrangement uses TRBV7-2 and TRBJ2-3; TRBD2 might be the D (6 bases). The CDR3 has 15 residues. The germline V and J ends were trimmed by 7 bases and 4 bases, with 18 bases remaining between them. Germline loops: CDR1 SGHTA, CDR2 FQGNSA. The variable domain in full, completed from reference TRBV7-2 and TRBJ2-3, reads GAGVSQSPSNKVTEKGKDVELRCDPISGHTALYWYRQSLGQGLEFLIYFQGNSAPDKSGLPSDRFSAERTGGSVSTLTIQRTQQEDSAVYLCASIPGGIGADTQYFGPGTRLTVL.

This clonotype has ten or more counts. The chain is built from TRBV7-9 and TRBJ1-6, with D possibly being TRBD1 (6 bases). The CDR3 is made up of 15 amino acids. The V end was cut by 2 bases, the J end by 5 bases, with 10 bases between. Germline V CDR1 and CDR2: SEHNR, FQNEAQ (reference sequence). CDR3: CASSLPGQNNSPLHF. In DNA form, the CDR3 reads TGTGCCAGCAGCTTACCAGGACAGAATAATTCACCCCTCCACTTT.

This clonotype has more than one count but fewer than ten. This chain joins TRBV3-1 and TRBJ2-1, with TRBD2 identical over 14 bases. The germline CDR1 and CDR2 sequences are LGHDT and YNNKEL (reference sequence). Unmatched junction bases numbered 4, after V lost 4 bases and J lost 5 bases. The CDR3 is 16 amino acids. DNA of the CDR3: TGTGCCAGCAGCCGGACTAGCGGGAGGACTAACAATGAGCAGTTCTTC. It encodes CASSRTSGRTNNEQFF.

This clonotype was recorded at least ten times. The chain is built from TRBV7-6 and TRBJ1-5; D remains ambiguous. The CDR3 has 13 amino acids. From germline, CDR1 is SGHVS and CDR2 FNYEAQ. Trimming stripped 1 base from V and 6 bases from J, with 7 bases between. CDR3 coding DNA: TGTGCCAGCAGCTTAGAGCGCAGTCAGCCCCAGCATTTT. As protein: CASSLERSQPQHF.

This clonotype was observed many times. This chain connects TRBV7-2 to TRBJ2-3, with TRBD2 identical over 11 bases. Germline CDR1 reads SGHTA; CDR2 reads FQGNSA. The V segment lost 5 bases and the J segment 7 bases; nucleotides outside the gene matches: 8. This CDR3 comprises 15 residues. The CDR3 is CASSPSGTSGNTQYF. CDR3 DNA sequence: TGTGCCAGCAGCCCCTCCGGGACTAGCGGAAATACGCAGTATTTT.

This clonotype was found many times. The rearrangement joins TRBV7-2 to TRBJ1-2, with a tentative D call TRBD1 (6 bases). The germline V gene encodes CDR1 SGHTA and CDR2 FQGNSA. The length of the CDR3 is 12 residues. Trimming shortened V by 7 bases and J by 8 bases, and 14 bases separated the two germline ends. CDR3 protein: CASTPYREGYTF. The CDR3 coding sequence is TGTGCCAGCACCCCCTACAGGGAGGGCTACACCTTC.

This clonotype occurred many times. The gene calls are TRBV7-2 and TRBJ2-3; D remains unclear. This CDR3 has 12 residues. CDR1 and CDR2 from the germline V gene are SGHTA and FQGNSA. Between the trimmed V and J ends, which lost 2 bases and 4 bases, there was a span of 4 bases. CDR3 residues: CASSLPSDTQYF. CDR3 sequence (DNA): TGTGCCAGCAGCTTACCTTCAGATACGCAGTATTTT.

The chain couples TRBV4-1 to TRBJ2-3; D gene uncertain. CDR3 size: 13 residues. The germline gives CDR1 MGHRA, CDR2 YSYEKL. Trimming removed 5 bases at V and 6 bases at J, with 12 bases between. The CDR3 DNA follows: TGCGCCAGCAGCAAAGTTCCGATCGATACGCAGTATTTT. Encoded protein: CASSKVPIDTQYF.

This clonotype was found many times. V usage is TRBV12-3 or TRBV12-4 and J usage is TRBJ2-2, with 8 bases identical to TRBD1. Trimming took 6 bases from V and 3 from J; bases not matched to a gene: 0. This CDR3 contains 13 residues. CDR3: CASRTGDTGELFF. The CDR3 DNA sequence: TGTGCCAGCAGGACAGGGGACACCGGGGAGCTGTTTTTT.

The chain joins TRBV7-6 to TRBJ2-7, with D possibly TRBD2 on 5 matching bases. V lost 5 bases, J lost 3 bases, and 17 bases lay in between. CDR1 is SGHVS, CDR2 FNYEAQ, per germline. The CDR3 totals 15 residues. The CDR3 protein is CASSPGPPRDYEQYF. Written as DNA, the CDR3 is TGTGCCAGCAGCCCAGGCCCCCCCCGGGACTACGAGCAGTACTTC.

V usage is TRBV20-1 and J usage is TRBJ2-2; TRBD2 might be the D (6 bases). Trimming shortened V by 5 bases and J by 7 bases, and 17 bases separated the two germline ends. Germline CDR1 is DFQATT and CDR2 is SNEGSKA (reference sequence). This CDR3 contains 14 residues. The CDR3: CSALADGGNGELFF. The CDR3 bases are TGCAGTGCTCTGGCAGACGGGGGTAACGGGGAGCTGTTTTTT.

The V gene is TRBV2, the J gene TRBJ2-1, with 9 positions matching TRBD2. The trim removed 10 bases at V and 5 bases at J, leaving 9 bases unmatched. Germline CDR1 and CDR2: SNHLY and FYNNEI. There are 14 residues in the CDR3. The CDR3 region has the DNA TGTGCCATCGTTGTGACTAGCGGTAACAATGAGCAGTTCTTC. The encoded protein is CAIVVTSGNNEQFF.

This clonotype was recorded a few times. The CDR3 region has the DNA TGCAGCACGTCGGTCGGCCGGAACACTGAAGCTTTCTTT. It encodes CSTSVGRNTEAFF. The chain uses TRBV29-1 and TRBJ1-1; D ambiguous. Trimming removed 8 bases at V and 1 base at J, with 14 bases between. The germline V gene encodes CDR1 SQVTM and CDR2 ANQGSEA. This CDR3 is built from 13 residues.

The chain joins TRBV6-6 to TRBJ2-7, with D tentatively TRBD1 (5 bases). Trimming removed 6 bases from V and 3 bases from J, with 9 bases in between. From germline, CDR1 is MNHNY and CDR2 SVGAGI (reference sequence). The CDR3 covers 12 residues. This CDR3 is CASRQGGYEQYF. As DNA, the CDR3 is TGTGCCAGCAGGCAGGGTGGCTACGAGCAGTACTTC.

The genes are TRBV28 and TRBJ2-3; TRBD2 is a possible D gene (6 bases). V was shortened by 6 bases and J by 0 bases, with 16 bases between the two germline ends. Germline V gene data show CDR1 as MDHEN and CDR2 as SYDVKM. There are 16 residues in the CDR3. The chain's CDR3 is CASRAGGVLSTDTQYF. Here the CDR3 DNA reads TGTGCCAGCAGAGCTGGAGGGGTGCTTAGCACAGATACGCAGTATTTT.

This clonotype was seen a few times. This chain connects TRBV7-9 to TRBJ2-1; 9 bases fit TRBD2. CDR3 size: 16 residues. Germline loops: CDR1 SEHNR, CDR2 FQNEAQ (reference sequence). With V trimmed by 5 bases and J by 2 bases, 7 bases remained unmatched. The CDR3 loop reads CASSGGASGTYNEQFF. The CDR3 DNA reads TGTGCCAGCAGCGGAGGGGCTAGCGGGACCTACAATGAGCAGTTCTTC.

Here the CDR3 DNA reads TGTGCCAGCAGCCGCTCCGACAGGGGGAACACTGAAGCTTTCTTT. It codes for CASSRSDRGNTEAFF. This chain uses TRBV28 with TRBJ1-1; 8 bases align to TRBD1. This CDR3 comprises 15 residues. J gave up 1 base and V 6 bases, and 7 bases lay outside the gene matches. CDR1 is MDHEN, CDR2 SYDVKM, per germline.